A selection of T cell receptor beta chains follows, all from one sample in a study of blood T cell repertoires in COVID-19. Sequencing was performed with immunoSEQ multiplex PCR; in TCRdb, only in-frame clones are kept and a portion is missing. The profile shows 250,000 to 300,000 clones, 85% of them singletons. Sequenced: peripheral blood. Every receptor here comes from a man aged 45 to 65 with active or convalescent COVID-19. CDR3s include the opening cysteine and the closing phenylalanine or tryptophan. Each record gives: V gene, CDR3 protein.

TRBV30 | CAWSQGDRTLHF
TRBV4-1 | CASSQDSQGAVWEKLFF
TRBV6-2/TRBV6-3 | CASSYSIGDASNQPQHF
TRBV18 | CASSPIGGSLYNEQFF
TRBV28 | CASSLRGEKLFF
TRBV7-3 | CASSRGGQETQYF
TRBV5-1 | CASSHRDFQAYEQYF
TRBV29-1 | CSVGSNSLSSYNEQFF
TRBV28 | CATKGLATNEQFF
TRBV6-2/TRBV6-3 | CASSPDRETQYF
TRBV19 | CASSRQGLIGELFF
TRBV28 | CASSFGLGNQPQHF
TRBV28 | CASSTGGRAVRSNQPQHF
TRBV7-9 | CASSPRPGTGMNTEAFF
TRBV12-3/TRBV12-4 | CASSPERQQGIHF
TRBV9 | CASSVLPTSSTYNEQFF
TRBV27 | CASKLVQYGNQPQHF
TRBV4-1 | CASSPSGSTGTGELFF
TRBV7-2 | CASSPARPLAGGSEQYF
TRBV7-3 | CASSPAGGVRDTQYF
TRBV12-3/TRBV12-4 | CASSPTGEAFF
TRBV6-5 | CASSYRLAGTDTQYF
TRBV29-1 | CSREQGTVRYTF
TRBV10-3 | CAISDSYEQYF
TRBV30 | CAWSLDRVGGYTF
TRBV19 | CASSYLFPPGVNEQFF
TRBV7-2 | CASSPGRVGNSPLHF
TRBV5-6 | CASSWMGREGVNGYTF
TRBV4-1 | CASSQEAPAQGGKSNQPQHF
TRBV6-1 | CASSERDREAQHF
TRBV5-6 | CASSRTAGRSGNTIYF
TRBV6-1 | CASSEARNRAGQPQHF
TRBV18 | CASSPPMGSPTDTQYF
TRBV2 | CASRAGTTTNQPQHF
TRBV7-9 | CASSPRLRTSTDTQYF
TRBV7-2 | CASSSRTGVNEQFF
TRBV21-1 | CASSCYGTGSHDTQYF
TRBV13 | CASSSREGGSMYEQYF
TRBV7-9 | CASSPSPLTGGNTIYF
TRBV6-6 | CASSQQGAWEQYF
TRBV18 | CASSLNTGTGVGEQYF
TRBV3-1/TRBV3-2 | CASSRFVEGGYTF
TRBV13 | CASSPAHRGGNEQFF
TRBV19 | CASHRTGLNSPLHF
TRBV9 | CASSEGDYPPEQFF
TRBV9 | CASIHSGRVGHEQFF
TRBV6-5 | CASSRSRDRGNIQYF